The T cell receptor (beta chain) under discussion was sequenced for a study of shared clonotypes between healthy human individuals. Naive CD45RA+ and memory CD45RA-negative subsets were split from CD4+ cells. The CDR3 is 15 residues long. Deep-level assay runs were performed. For each subset, genomic DNA was distributed in equal portions over several immunoSEQ plates. This table comes from immunoSEQ multiplex PCR, and its TCRdb copy is limited to in-frame clones, with some not included. The table shows about 710,000 clones, with around 70% occurring only once. The TCR originated in a woman aged 25 to 45 in good health. The rearrangement uses TRBV21-1 and TRBJ2-7. TRBV21-1 is reported as a pseudogene. The sequenced sample consisted of memory CD4+ T cells sorted from blood. The subset: CD45RA-negative fraction. Here the CDR3 DNA reads TGTGCCAGTCCCCAGAATCGGGCCCTCGCCTACGAGCAGTACTTC. This sequence encodes CASPQNRALAYEQYF.